The 13 T cell receptor beta chains given below trace back to one sample, sequenced in a study of shared clonotypes between healthy human individuals. Some clones are missing from TCRdb's copy, which holds only in-frame ones; the method was immunoSEQ multiplex PCR. The table shows around 88,000 clones, with roughly 69% occurring only once. Input material: memory CD8+ T cells sorted from blood. Subset of the sample: CD45RO+ cells pooled with CCR7-negative TemRA cells. These receptors all come from a man aged 25-45 years in good health.

This clone was seen at least ten times. The CDR3 loop reads CASSFGTYEQYF. The CDR3, as DNA: TGTGCCAGTAGTTTCGGGACCTACGAGCAGTACTTC. The V and J genes are TRBV19 and TRBJ2-7; D is perhaps TRBD2 (5 bases). The CDR3 has 12 amino acids. Trimming cost V 5 bases and J 2 bases, with 7 bases left between them. Germline values: CDR1 LNHDA, CDR2 SQIVND (reference sequence).

Note on this clone: The junction departs from germline at one end; a sequencing error may be responsible. For the CDR3, the DNA is TGTGCCAGCAGCCTGGGACTAGCGGGAGACCTAGGGGAGTTC. This encodes CASSLGLAGDLGEF. The rearrangement joins TRBV7-2 to TRBJ2-7, with 14 nucleotides matching TRBD2. CDR3 length equals 14 residues. Germline loops: CDR1 SGHTA, CDR2 FQGNSA.

The gene calls are TRBV7-6 and TRBJ2-7; D gene unclear. The V end was cut by 1 base, the J end by 4 bases, with 11 bases between. Germline values: CDR1 SGHVS, CDR2 FNYEAQ. The CDR3 extends over 14 amino acids. This CDR3 reads CASSLGLSKYEQYF. In DNA, the CDR3 is TGTGCCAGCAGCTTAGGCCTTTCCAAATACGAGCAGTACTTC.

In the case of this clone: Given a far larger clone just one base away, this is likely a sequencing read error. V usage is TRBV6-5 and J usage is TRBJ2-7; 7 nucleotides align to TRBD1. CDR1 and CDR2 from the germline V gene are MNHEY and SVGAGI. The trim removed 5 bases at V and 2 bases at J, leaving 0 bases unmatched. This CDR3 is built from 12 residues. The CDR3 loop reads CASSGTAYEQYF. CDR3 nucleotides: TGTGCCAGCAGTGGGACAGCCTACGAGCAGTACTTC.

The V and J genes are TRBV7-8 and TRBJ1-1, with no clear D. Trimming left V 6 bases short and J 2 bases short, with 4 bases between. The CDR3 has 11 residues. CDR1 is SGHVS and CDR2 is FQNEAQ in the germline V gene. The CDR3 DNA sequence: TGTGCCAGCAGGGAAAACACTGAAGCTTTCTTT. Amino acids: CASRENTEAFF.

V and J are TRBV30 and TRBJ2-1, with TRBD2 matching over 12 bases. The CDR3 length is 17 residues. Unmatched junction bases numbered 8, after V lost 0 bases and J lost 5 bases. The germline V gene encodes CDR1 GTSNPN and CDR2 SVGIG (reference sequence). CDR3 bases: TGTGCCTGGAGTGTTCGGCTAGCGGGAGGGAAAAACAATGAGCAGTTCTTC. Protein product: CAWSVRLAGGKNNEQFF.

This clone has a count of ten or more. The chain carries TRBV6-4 and TRBJ2-1; 10 bases match TRBD1. J gave up 8 bases and V 2 bases, and 9 bases lay outside the gene matches. This CDR3 is built from 16 residues. From germline, CDR1 is MRHNA and CDR2 SNTAGT. The CDR3 DNA reads as TGTGCCAGCAGTGACCTCCCGGGACAGGGGAGGGATGAGCAGTTCTTC. It encodes CASSDLPGQGRDEQFF.

The genes are TRBV14 and TRBJ2-1; 8 bases agree with TRBD2. Trimming cost V 2 bases and J 7 bases; bases outside gene matches: 4. Germline V gives CDR1 SGHDN, CDR2 FVKESK. The CDR3 consists of 14 residues. The DNA of the CDR3 is TGTGCCAGCAGCCAACCCAGCGGGGGTAATGAGCAGTTCTTC. Its translation: CASSQPSGGNEQFF.

The J gene is TRBJ2-3, the V gene TRBV7-9, with D possibly TRBD1 on 5 matching bases. CDR3 length: 13 residues. V was pared by 10 bases and J by 6 bases, with 17 bases between. CDR1 is SEHNR, CDR2 FQNEAQ, per germline (reference sequence). CDR3 bases: TGTGCCACCCCGGTATCTAAGGGGGATACGCAGTATTTT. It codes for CATPVSKGDTQYF. The full variable domain, with the rest looked up from reference TRBV7-9 and TRBJ2-3, is DTGVSQNPRHKITKRGQNVTFRCDPISEHNRLYWYRQTLGQGPEFLTYFQNEAQLEKSRLLSDRFSAERPKGSFSTLEIQRTEQGDSAMYLCATPVSKGDTQYFGPGTRLTVL.

This chain joins TRBV29-1 and TRBJ2-1, with D perhaps matching TRBD1 (6 bases). Germline loops: CDR1 SQVTM, CDR2 ANQGSEA. Trimming removed 1 base from V and 6 bases from J, with 7 bases in between. This CDR3 is 12 amino acids long. CDR3 residues: CSVEAQGNEQFF. As DNA, the CDR3 is TGCAGCGTTGAAGCACAGGGCAATGAGCAGTTCTTC.

The chain couples TRBV18 to TRBJ2-1, with 8 bases matching TRBD2. The V gene end was trimmed by 4 bases and the J gene end by 4 bases; junction bases not matched to a gene: 6. Germline lookup yields CDR1 KGHSH and CDR2 LQKENI. This CDR3 contains 15 residues. As DNA, the CDR3 is TGTGCCAGCTCACAAGCAACTAGCGGTTACAATGAGCAGTTCTTC. Its protein product is CASSQATSGYNEQFF. Using reference TRBV18 and TRBJ2-1 for the parts outside the CDR3, the full variable domain is NAGVMQNPRHLVRRRGQEARLRCSPMKGHSHVYWYRQLPEEGLKFMVYLQKENIIDESGMPKERFSAEFPKEGPSILRIQQVVRGDSAAYFCASSQATSGYNEQFFGPGTRLTVL.

V and J are TRBV2 and TRBJ2-3, with TRBD2 identical over 12 bases. The V and J ends lost 8 bases and 6 bases, in that order; junction bases with no gene match: 6. This CDR3 is built from 14 residues. Germline values: CDR1 SNHLY, CDR2 FYNNEI. In DNA form, the CDR3 reads TGTGCCAGCGGACTAGCGGGATTTAGGGATACGCAGTATTTT. It yields the protein CASGLAGFRDTQYF.

This chain connects TRBV28 to TRBJ2-7, with D possibly being TRBD1 or TRBD2 (5 bases each). Germline CDR1 reads MDHEN; CDR2 reads SYDVKM. V was shortened by 5 bases and J by 0 bases, with 11 bases between the two germline ends. The CDR3 is made up of 14 amino acids. CDR3 sequence (DNA): TGTGCCAGCAGTGTCGGGACCGTCTCCTACGAGCAGTACTTC. It translates to CASSVGTVSYEQYF.